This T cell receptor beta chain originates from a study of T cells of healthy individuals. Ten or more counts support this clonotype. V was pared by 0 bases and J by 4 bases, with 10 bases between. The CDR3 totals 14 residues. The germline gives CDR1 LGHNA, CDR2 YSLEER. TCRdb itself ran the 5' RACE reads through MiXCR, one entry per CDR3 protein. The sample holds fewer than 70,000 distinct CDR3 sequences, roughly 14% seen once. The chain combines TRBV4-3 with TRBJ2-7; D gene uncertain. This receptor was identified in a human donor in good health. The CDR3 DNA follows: TGCGCCAGCAGCCAAGACCAGATGAATTACGAGCAGTACTTC. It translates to CASSQDQMNYEQYF.